Each of the 26 T cell receptor beta chains below was sequenced from the same sample in a study of blood T cell repertoires in COVID-19. TCRdb keeps only in-frame clones here, not all; method: immunoSEQ multiplex PCR. The sample lists about 50,000 clones; 65% to 90% were seen once. The sample comprised peripheral blood. These receptor sequences come from an elderly woman with COVID-19, enrolled during active disease.

V usage is TRBV5-6 and J usage is TRBJ2-2; 8 bases agree with TRBD1. The CDR3 is made up of 16 amino acids. Per the germline V gene, CDR1 is SGHDT and CDR2 is YYEEEE. V lost 3 bases to trimming and J lost 6 bases; unmatched junction nucleotides: 10. The CDR3 region is CASSSFVKQGAGELFF. CDR3 in DNA: TGTGCCAGCAGCTCCTTTGTTAAACAGGGGGCCGGGGAGCTGTTTTTT.

The V call is TRBV7-2, the J call TRBJ2-7, with D possibly being TRBD2 (6 bases). The CDR3 is made up of 17 amino acids. Per germline, CDR1 SGHTA and CDR2 FQGNSA. The ends were cut back, 1 base at V and 2 bases at J, with 18 bases in the middle. The CDR3 region is CASSLGVGGRIAYEQYF. DNA of the CDR3: TGTGCCAGCAGCTTAGGGGTAGGAGGGAGGATAGCCTACGAGCAGTACTTC.

The CDR3 DNA sequence: TGCGCCAGCAGCCGTGGGACTAGCGGGAGAGTCGCGAACACCGGGGAGCTGTTTTTT. Amino acids: CASSRGTSGRVANTGELFF. The J gene is TRBJ2-2, the V gene TRBV4-1, with 14 bases aligning to TRBD2. The CDR3 has 19 residues. Germline V gene lookup returns CDR1 MGHRA and CDR2 YSYEKL. V gave up 4 bases and J gave up 0 bases; unmatched junction bases: 7.

This clone was picked up one time. This rearrangement joins TRBV3-1 (or the pseudogene TRBV3-2) to TRBJ1-5; no definite D call. Between the trimmed V and J ends, which lost 4 bases and 0 bases, there was a span of 7 bases. Germline CDR1 LGHDT, CDR2 YNNKEL (reference sequence). The CDR3 loop spans 14 amino acids. The CDR3 DNA reads as TGTGCCAGCAGCCTTCAGTATAGCAATCAGCCCCAGCATTTT. Its translation is CASSLQYSNQPQHF.

This sequence joins TRBV6-5 and TRBJ2-2, with D tentatively TRBD1 (6 bases). This CDR3 spans 13 amino acids. Germline loops: CDR1 MNHEY, CDR2 SVGAGI. V was cut by 8 bases and J by 5 bases, with 12 bases left in between. As DNA, the CDR3 is TGTGCCAGCCATCAGGGGCATACCGGGGAGCTGTTTTTT. This translates into CASHQGHTGELFF.

The CDR3 reads CAARGQILFHWEQYF. CDR3 DNA sequence: TGTGCCGCACGCGGACAAATATTATTCCATTGGGAGCAGTACTTC. This sequence joins TRBV6-5 and TRBJ2-7; possibly TRBD1 for D (5 bases). Trimming took 11 bases from V and 7 from J, leaving 27 bases between them. CDR3 length: 15 residues. Germline V gene lookup returns CDR1 MNHEY and CDR2 SVGAGI.

The rearrangement links TRBV6-5 to TRBJ1-2, with TRBD1 matching 8 bases. The CDR3 spans 13 residues. With V trimmed by 6 bases and J by 6 bases, 6 bases remained unmatched. CDR1 is MNHEY and CDR2 is SVGAGI in the germline V gene. The CDR3 region is CASRTGTGDGYTF. The CDR3, as DNA: TGTGCCAGCAGAACCGGGACAGGAGATGGCTACACCTTC.

J is TRBJ2-7 and V is TRBV6-2 or TRBV6-3; 8 nucleotides align to TRBD1. Trimming removed 5 bases from V and 0 bases from J; junction bases left unmatched: 6. The CDR3 is made up of 15 amino acids. CDR1 MNHEY and CDR2 SVGEGT come from the germline V gene. The CDR3 DNA sequence: TGTGCCAGCAGTCGGGCCGACAGGGGCTCCTACGAGCAGTACTTC. It codes for CASSRADRGSYEQYF.

The V and J genes are TRBV18 and TRBJ1-2, with a tentative D call TRBD1 (6 bases). Germline V lookup: CDR1 KGHSH, CDR2 LQKENI. This CDR3 comprises 14 residues. V lost 2 bases and J lost 6, with 13 bases in between. CDR3 sequence reads: CASSPAGAGHGYTF. CDR3 sequence (DNA): TGTGCCAGCTCACCAGCAGGGGCTGGGCATGGCTACACCTTC.

V and J are TRBV6-5 and TRBJ2-1, with 11 bases lining up with TRBD1. Germline V lookup: CDR1 MNHEY, CDR2 SVGAGI. The length of the CDR3 is 13 residues. V trimming: 10 bases; J trimming: 15 bases; junction bases outside the gene matches: 14. CDR3 protein: CATGRTGGVQRFF. The CDR3 DNA sequence: TGTGCCACTGGGAGGACAGGGGGCGTGCAGCGGTTCTTC.

The chain couples TRBV5-1 to TRBJ1-2; 7 bases are shared with TRBD1. V lost 2 bases and J lost 4; bases outside the gene matches: 11. CDR1 and CDR2 from the germline V gene are SGHRS and YFSETQ. This CDR3 comprises 16 residues. The CDR3 DNA is TGCGCCAGCAGCTTTGAAGGGGGCGTTTTTGGCTATGGCTACACCTTC. The encoded protein is CASSFEGGVFGYGYTF.

The chain employs TRBV5-4 and TRBJ2-5; 7 bases are a match to TRBD1. Trimming at V came to 4 bases and at J to 2 bases, leaving 5 bases not matched to a gene. The length of the CDR3 is 14 residues. The germline V gene encodes CDR1 SGHNT and CDR2 YYREEE (reference sequence). CDR3 DNA: TGTGCCAGCAGCCCCCCGGGACAGCAAGAGACCCAGTACTTC. Its translation: CASSPPGQQETQYF.

The chain has TRBV9 and TRBJ1-4; TRBD1 aligns across 9 bases. This CDR3 is built from 15 residues. The ends lost 4 bases at V and 3 bases at J; junction bases unmatched: 4. Germline V gene lookup returns CDR1 SGDLS and CDR2 YYNGEE. The CDR3 DNA follows: TGTGCCAGCAGCTTACAGGGGGCGGCTAATGAAAAACTGTTTTTT. It is translated as CASSLQGAANEKLFF.

The chain employs TRBV7-2 and TRBJ2-5, with TRBD1 matching over 10 bases. Trimming at V came to 5 bases and at J to 0 bases, leaving 3 bases not matched to a gene. The CDR3 is 15 amino acids. Per germline, CDR1 SGHTA and CDR2 FQGNSA. This CDR3 is CASSPTGGHQETQYF. As DNA, the CDR3 is TGTGCCAGCAGCCCGACAGGGGGCCACCAAGAGACCCAGTACTTC.

The chain couples TRBV5-8 to TRBJ1-2; TRBD1 is a possible D gene (6 bases). The CDR3 contains 14 residues. Germline CDR1 is SGHTS and CDR2 is YDEGEE. Trimming shortened V by 1 base and J by 8 bases, and 15 bases separated the two germline ends. CDR3 nucleotides: TGTGCCAGCAGCTTGAGTCCAGGGGCGAAAGGCTACACCTTC. Protein product: CASSLSPGAKGYTF. The complete variable domain, with remaining parts taken from reference TRBV5-8 and TRBJ1-2, reads EAGVTQSPTHLIKTRGQQATLRCSPISGHTSVYWYQQALGLGLQFLLWYDEGEERNRGNFPPRFSGRQFPNYSSELNVNALELEDSALYLCASSLSPGAKGYTFGSGTRLTVV.

This clone was seen once. The chain employs TRBV7-3 and TRBJ2-1; 9 nucleotides agree with TRBD1. With V trimmed by 4 bases and J by 6 bases, 7 bases remained unmatched. The CDR3 sequence is 15 residues long. Germline-derived CDR1 and CDR2 are SGHTA and FQGTGA. CDR3 sequence (DNA): TGTGCCAGCAGCTCAGTACAGGGGGCGGGCAATGAGCAGTTCTTC. It codes for CASSSVQGAGNEQFF.

The chain is built from TRBV28 and TRBJ1-2; the D is unclear. V lost 3 bases and J lost 3, with 11 bases in between. This CDR3 is 14 amino acids long. Germline CDR1 and CDR2: MDHEN and SYDVKM. In DNA, the CDR3 is TGTGCCAGCAGTTTGGATAAGAGGGACTATGGCTACACCTTC. Its translation is CASSLDKRDYGYTF.

This chain joins TRBV19 and TRBJ1-5; D perhaps matches TRBD1 (5 bases). The CDR3 spans 13 residues. CDR1 is LNHDA and CDR2 is SQIVND in the germline V gene (reference sequence). V was cut by 10 bases and J by 6 bases, with 16 bases left in between. The CDR3 protein is CATTAGIPQPQHF. Here the CDR3 DNA reads TGTGCCACTACGGCAGGGATCCCTCAGCCCCAGCATTTT.

V and J are TRBV6-5 and TRBJ2-1, with 7 bases matching TRBD2. The CDR3 length is 13 residues. V lost 8 bases and J lost 7; bases outside the gene matches: 8. CDR1 is MNHEY and CDR2 is SVGAGI in the germline V gene. The CDR3 is CASGDPGGNEQFF. The CDR3 DNA is TGTGCCAGCGGGGACCCCGGGGGGAATGAGCAGTTCTTC.

CDR3 DNA: TGTGCCAGCAGTTACCCCCTCGACAGTAAAGAGACCCAGTACTTC. It is translated as CASSYPLDSKETQYF. The V and J genes are TRBV6-6 and TRBJ2-5; possibly TRBD1 for D (5 bases). Trimming shortened V by 2 bases and J by 3 bases, and 13 bases separated the two germline ends. Germline CDR1 is MNHNY and CDR2 is SVGAGI (reference sequence). The CDR3 covers 15 residues.

This rearrangement joins TRBV10-3 to TRBJ2-1; TRBD1 aligns across 8 bases. This CDR3 has 13 residues. CDR1 ENHRY and CDR2 SYGVKD come from the germline V gene. V trimming: 4 bases; J trimming: 6 bases; junction bases outside the gene matches: 2. CDR3 in amino acids: CAISGTGTNEQFF. The CDR3 DNA is TGTGCCATCAGTGGGACAGGGACCAATGAGCAGTTCTTC.

The chain carries TRBV7-2 and TRBJ1-1; D ambiguous. V shed 2 bases and J shed 1 base, with 8 bases lying between them. This CDR3 spans 14 amino acids. The germline V gene has CDR1 SGHTA and CDR2 FQGNSA. The CDR3 sequence: CASSLYTPNTEAFF. For the CDR3, the DNA is TGTGCCAGCAGCTTATACACGCCGAACACTGAAGCTTTCTTT.

This clone was detected a few times. The chain couples TRBV7-6 to TRBJ2-7, with 9 bases lining up with TRBD2. V was pared by 5 bases and J by 5 bases, with 10 bases of the junction left unmatched. Germline lookup yields CDR1 SGHVS and CDR2 FNYEAQ. This CDR3 is built from 15 residues. CDR3 loop: CASSEQAGGIHEQYF. In DNA, the CDR3 is TGTGCCAGCAGCGAACAAGCGGGGGGAATCCACGAGCAGTACTTC.

The J gene is TRBJ1-1, the V gene TRBV11-2, with 7 positions matching TRBD1. The length of the CDR3 is 15 residues. The ends lost 5 bases at V and 0 bases at J; junction bases unmatched: 6. Germline V gene sequence: CDR1 SGHAT, CDR2 FQNNGV. DNA for the CDR3: TGTGCCAGCAGCCCCCGGGACAGAGTGAACACTGAAGCTTTCTTT. This codes for CASSPRDRVNTEAFF. The full variable domain, its missing parts supplied by reference TRBV11-2 and TRBJ1-1, is EAGVAQSPRYKIIEKRQSVAFWCNPISGHATLYWYQQILGQGPKLLIQFQNNGVVDDSQLPKDRFSAERLKGVDSTLKIQPAKLEDSAVYLCASSPRDRVNTEAFFGQGTRLTVV.

Remarks on this clone: Within the sample, other DNA sequences also encode this same CDR3. The chain uses TRBV7-2 and TRBJ1-1, with TRBD1 as a possible D gene (5 bases). The CDR3 spans 13 residues. V lost 1 base and J lost 5, with 8 bases in between. Germline CDR1 and CDR2: SGHTA and FQGNSA. The CDR3 reads CASSLGQGTEAFF. In nucleotides, the CDR3 is TGTGCCAGCAGCTTAGGGCAGGGAACTGAAGCTTTCTTT.

The chain couples TRBV7-2 to TRBJ2-7, with TRBD2 matching over 13 bases. Germline assignment: CDR1 SGHTA and CDR2 FQGNSA. Trimming removed 0 bases from V and 5 bases from J; junction bases left unmatched: 4. The CDR3 has 16 residues. CDR3: CASSLAWTSGSHEQYF. The CDR3, as DNA: TGTGCCAGCAGCTTAGCGTGGACTAGCGGGAGTCACGAGCAGTACTTC.